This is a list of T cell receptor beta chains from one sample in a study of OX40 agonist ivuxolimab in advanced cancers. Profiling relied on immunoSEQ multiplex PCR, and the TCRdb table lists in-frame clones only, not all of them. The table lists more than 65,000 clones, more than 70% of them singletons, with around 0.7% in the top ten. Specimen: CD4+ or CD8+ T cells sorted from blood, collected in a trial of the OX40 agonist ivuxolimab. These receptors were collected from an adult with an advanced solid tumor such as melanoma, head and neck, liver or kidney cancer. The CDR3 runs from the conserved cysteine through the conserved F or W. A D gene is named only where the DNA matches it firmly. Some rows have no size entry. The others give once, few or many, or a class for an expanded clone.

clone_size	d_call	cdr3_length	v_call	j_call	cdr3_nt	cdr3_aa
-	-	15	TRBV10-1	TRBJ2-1	TGCGCCAGCAGTGATAGGGTTAGCTCCTACAATGAGCAGTTCTTC	CASSDRVSSYNEQFF
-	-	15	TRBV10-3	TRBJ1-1	TGTGCCATCAGTGAGCCCGCAGGCCTCAACACTGAAGCTTTCTTT	CAISEPAGLNTEAFF
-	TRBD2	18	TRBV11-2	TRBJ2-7	TGTGCCAGCAGCCCGGACTGGGGGACTAGCGGGCTTCTTTACGAGCAGTACTTC	CASSPDWGTSGLLYEQYF
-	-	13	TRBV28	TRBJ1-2	TGTGCCAGCAGTTTGGAGGGACCCTATGGCTACACCTTC	CASSLEGPYGYTF
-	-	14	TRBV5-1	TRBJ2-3	TGCGCCAGCAGCCTCCCGGACACCACAGATACGCAGTATTTT	CASSLPDTTDTQYF
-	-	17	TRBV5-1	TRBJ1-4	TGCGCCAGCAGTTGGAGTGGGACATCATCAACTAATGAAAAACTGTTTTTT	CASSWSGTSSTNEKLFF
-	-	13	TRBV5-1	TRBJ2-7	TGCGCCAGCAGCTTGGGTCCAGGTCTCGAGCAGTACTTC	CASSLGPGLEQYF
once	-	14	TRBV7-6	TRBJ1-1	TGTGCCAGCAGCTTAGGGAGGGGGAATACTGAAGCTTTCTTT	CASSLGRGNTEAFF
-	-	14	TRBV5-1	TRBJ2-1	TGCGCCAGCAGCTCGGGGGACACACTGAATGAGCAGTTCTTC	CASSSGDTLNEQFF
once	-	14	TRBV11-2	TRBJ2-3	TGTGCCAGCAGCCCCCAGGAAGGGGCAGATACGCAGTATTTT	CASSPQEGADTQYF
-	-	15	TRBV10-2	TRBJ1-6	TGCGCCAGCAGTGGGGAGGGACGGAATAATTCACCCCTCCACTTT	CASSGEGRNNSPLHF
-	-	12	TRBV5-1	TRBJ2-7	TGCGCCAGCAGCCCCCTGGGCTACGAGCAGTACTTC	CASSPLGYEQYF
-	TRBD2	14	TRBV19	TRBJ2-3	TGTGCCAGTAGTTGGGGGGGTAGCACAGATACGCAGTATTTT	CASSWGGSTDTQYF
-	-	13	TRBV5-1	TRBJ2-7	TGCGCCAGCAGTAATAGGGGGGGCTACGAGCAGTACTTC	CASSNRGGYEQYF
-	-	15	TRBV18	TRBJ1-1	TGTGCCAGCTCACCCGGACAGCTCATGAACACTGAAGCTTTCTTT	CASSPGQLMNTEAFF
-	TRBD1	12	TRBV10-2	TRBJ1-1	TGCGCCAGCAGTGGTTGGGACAGGGAAGCTTTCTTT	CASSGWDREAFF
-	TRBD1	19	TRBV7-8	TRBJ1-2	TGTGCCAGCAGCTTAGGTGTTAGGGCAGGGGGACCTTCTAACTATGGCTACACCTTC	CASSLGVRAGGPSNYGYTF
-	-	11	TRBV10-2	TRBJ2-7	TGCGCCAGCAGCGCCGGATACGAGCAGTACTTC	CASSAGYEQYF
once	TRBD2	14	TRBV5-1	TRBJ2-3	TGCGCCAGCAGCTCCGGACTAGCGACAGATACGCAGTATTTT	CASSSGLATDTQYF
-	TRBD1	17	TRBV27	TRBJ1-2	TGTGCCAGCAGCCGTACCTATACAGGGGGCGCAAACTATGGCTACACCTTC	CASSRTYTGGANYGYTF
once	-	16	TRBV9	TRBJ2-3	TGTGCCAGCAGCGTAGGGGGGCGGGGCAACACAGATACGCAGTATTTT	CASSVGGRGNTDTQYF
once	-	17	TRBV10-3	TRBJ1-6	TGTGCCATCAGTGAGTCGGTACTCCAGGTGAATAATTCACCCCTCCACTTT	CAISESVLQVNNSPLHF
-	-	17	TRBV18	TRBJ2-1	TGTGCCAGCTCACCAGCCAAGGTAGCTGTGGGGAACAATGAGCAGTTCTTC	CASSPAKVAVGNNEQFF
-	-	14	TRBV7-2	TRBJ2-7	TGTGCCAGCAGCTTAGCCTTTTACATCGGCGAGCAGTACTTC	CASSLAFYIGEQYF
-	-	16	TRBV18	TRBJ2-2	TGTGCCAGCTCACTAACTGAGGTAGTTCCCGCCGGGGAGCTGTTTTTT	CASSLTEVVPAGELFF
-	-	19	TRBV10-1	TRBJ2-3	TGCGCCAGCAGTGAGTCGAGGCCAGGGGGAGGCCTGGGCACAGATACGCAGTATTTT	CASSESRPGGGLGTDTQYF
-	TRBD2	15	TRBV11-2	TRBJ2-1	TGTGCCAGCAGCTCGGGACTAGCGGGGAATAATGAGCAGTTCTTC	CASSSGLAGNNEQFF
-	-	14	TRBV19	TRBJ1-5	TGTGCCAGTAGTATGAGTGGTAGCAATCAGCCCCAGCATTTT	CASSMSGSNQPQHF
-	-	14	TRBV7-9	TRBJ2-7	TGTGCCAGCAGCTTGGGGGGCCTATCCTACGAGCAGTACTTC	CASSLGGLSYEQYF
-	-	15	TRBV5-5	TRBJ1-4	TGTGCCAGCAGCTTGGCAGGGGCGCGGTACGAAAAACTGTTTTTT	CASSLAGARYEKLFF
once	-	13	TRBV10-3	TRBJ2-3	TGTGCCACCAGTGTAGGAGGGGCAGATACGCAGTATTTT	CATSVGGADTQYF
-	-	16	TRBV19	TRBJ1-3	TGTGCCAGTAGTACCCAGGACGGATACTCTGGAAACACCATATATTTT	CASSTQDGYSGNTIYF
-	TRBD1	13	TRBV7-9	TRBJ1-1	TGTGCCAGCAGCTACAGGGGGAACACTGAAGCTTTCTTT	CASSYRGNTEAFF
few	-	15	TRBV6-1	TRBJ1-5	TGTGCCAGCACCCGCTTAGACAGGAGCAATCAGCCCCAGCATTTT	CASTRLDRSNQPQHF
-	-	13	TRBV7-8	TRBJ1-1	TGTGCCAGCCGAGCCCATGTGGACACTGAAGCTTTCTTT	CASRAHVDTEAFF
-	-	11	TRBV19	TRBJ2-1	TGTGCCAGTACAGGGTGGGCTGAGCAGTTCTTC	CASTGWAEQFF
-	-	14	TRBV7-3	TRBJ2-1	TGTGCCAGCAGCTTAATAGCTGGGTACAATGAGCAGTTCTTC	CASSLIAGYNEQFF
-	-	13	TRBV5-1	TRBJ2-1	TGCGCCAGCAGCTTGATACCGAGCAATGAGCAGTTCTTC	CASSLIPSNEQFF
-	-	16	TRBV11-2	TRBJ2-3	TGTGCCAGCAGCTTAGATCTTGGGGGGTTAACGGATACGCAGTATTTT	CASSLDLGGLTDTQYF
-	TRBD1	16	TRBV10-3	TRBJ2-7	TGTGCCATCAGTGCGACTACGGGACAGGGGACCTACGAGCAGTACTTC	CAISATTGQGTYEQYF
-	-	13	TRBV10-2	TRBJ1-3	TGCGCCAGCAGTGAGTCAGGTGGAAACACCATATATTTT	CASSESGGNTIYF
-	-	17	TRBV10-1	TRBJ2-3	TGCGCCAGCAGTGAGTCCGGACCCCAAGTTGGTTCCGATACGCAGTATTTT	CASSESGPQVGSDTQYF
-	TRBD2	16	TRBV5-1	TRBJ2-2	TGCGCCAGCAGCTTTACCGGGGGGGAGAACACCGGGGAGCTGTTTTTT	CASSFTGGENTGELFF
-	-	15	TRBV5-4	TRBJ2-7	TGTGCCAGCAGCTTAAGGGGGAGACTAGTCCACGAGCAGTACTTC	CASSLRGRLVHEQYF
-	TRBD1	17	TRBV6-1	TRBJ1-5	TGTGCCAGCAGTGCTCAATGGGACAGGGCCCTGAATCAGCCCCAGCATTTT	CASSAQWDRALNQPQHF
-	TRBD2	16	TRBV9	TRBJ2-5	TGTGCCAGCAGCGTAGAAGGGACTACCCCCACGGAGACCCAGTACTTC	CASSVEGTTPTETQYF
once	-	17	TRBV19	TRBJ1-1	TGTGCCAGTAGTTCCGCCGGGACGTGGGGGATGAACACTGAAGCTTTCTTT	CASSSAGTWGMNTEAFF
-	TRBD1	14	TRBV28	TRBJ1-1	TGTGCCAGCAGGGTCGGACAGGGAGGCACTGAAGCTTTCTTT	CASRVGQGGTEAFF
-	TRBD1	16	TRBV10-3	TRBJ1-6	TGTGCCATCAGAGAAAATACAGGGGACTATAATTCACCCCTCCACTTT	CAIRENTGDYNSPLHF
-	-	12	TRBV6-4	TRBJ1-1	TGTGCCAGCAGTGACGGGGGGTTAGAAGCTTTCTTT	CASSDGGLEAFF
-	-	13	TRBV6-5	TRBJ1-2	TGTGCCAGCAAGATGGACGGGTCCAGTGGCTACACCTTC	CASKMDGSSGYTF
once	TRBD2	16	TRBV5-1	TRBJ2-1	TGCGCCAGCAGCTTATGGACTAGCGGCTCCTACAATGAGCAGTTCTTC	CASSLWTSGSYNEQFF
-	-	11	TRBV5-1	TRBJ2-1	TGCGCCAGCAGCCGGGGAAATGAGCAGTTCTTC	CASSRGNEQFF
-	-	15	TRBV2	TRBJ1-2	TGTGCCAGCAGCGCTACCGGGGGAGGGATCAATGGCTACACCTTC	CASSATGGGINGYTF
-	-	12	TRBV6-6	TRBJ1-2	TGTGCCAGCACCATACAGGGAAATGGCTACACCTTC	CASTIQGNGYTF
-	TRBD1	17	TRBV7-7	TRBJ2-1	TGTGCCAGCAGCTTAGGGGCCGGGACAGGGACCTACAATGAGCAGTTCTTC	CASSLGAGTGTYNEQFF
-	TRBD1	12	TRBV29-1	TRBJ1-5	TGCAGCGTGAGACAGGGAAATCAGCCCCGGCATTTT	CSVRQGNQPRHF
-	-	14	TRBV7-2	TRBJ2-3	TGTGCCAGCAGCTTAGGCAGCGGACGAGATACGCAGTATTTT	CASSLGSGRDTQYF